The rows below give T cell receptor beta chains drawn from one sample of a study of T cell repertoires in cytomegalovirus infection. TCRdb ran MiXCR on the reads and lists one entry per CDR3 protein. The sample records 800,000 to 950,000 distinct CDR3 sequences, approximately 32% being singletons. These receptors' antigens are unknown. The specimen was cultured CD8+ T cells from PBMCs, collected from culture after CMV antigen stimulation. These receptor sequences come from a human donor in good health (CMV status not recorded). Some clones in this sample may be carry-over from other donors' samples. CDR3s include the opening cysteine and the closing phenylalanine or tryptophan. A D gene is named only where the DNA matches it firmly. Clone size, where shown, is once, few, many, or a class for clones that have expanded.

clone_size j_call v_call d_call cdr3_aa cdr3_nt
NA TRBJ2-1 TRBV2 NA CASSEAPLEGSNEQFF TGTGCCAGCAGTGAAGCTCCGCTGGAGGGGTCGAATGAGCAGTTCTTC
NA TRBJ1-5 TRBV24-1 NA CATKGLQKGSNQPQHF TGTGCCACCAAGGGGCTCCAAAAGGGGAGCAATCAGCCCCAGCATTTT
few TRBJ1-4 TRBV7-3 NA CASSLTGGKNEKLFF TGTGCCAGCAGCTTGACCGGGGGCAAGAATGAAAAACTGTTTTTT
NA TRBJ1-2 TRBV7-9 NA CASSSKGSVGYTF TGTGCCAGCAGCAGTAAGGGGTCGGTTGGCTACACCTTC
NA TRBJ2-3 TRBV6-5 TRBD2 CASSPLRGKDTQYF TGTGCCAGCAGTCCCCTGCGGGGGAAGGATACGCAGTATTTT
few TRBJ1-1 TRBV10-3 NA CAISESGTSGTEAFF TGTGCCATCAGTGAGTCGGGGACCTCGGGCACTGAAGCTTTCTTT
NA TRBJ2-7 TRBV27 NA CASSLGFGFYEQYF TGTGCCAGCAGTTTAGGGTTTGGATTCTACGAGCAGTACTTC
NA TRBJ2-1 TRBV4-1 NA CASSQDFSQQFF TGCGCCAGCAGCCAAGATTTCTCGCAGCAGTTCTTC
NA TRBJ1-2 TRBV6-2/TRBV6-3 NA CASTYLMNYGYTF TGTGCCAGCACGTATCTGATGAACTATGGCTACACCTTC
few TRBJ1-1 TRBV7-2 TRBD1 CASSLGTGHTEAFF TGTGCCAGCAGCCTTGGGACAGGGCACACTGAAGCTTTCTTT
few TRBJ1-2 TRBV2 NA CASSEALLGYGYTF TGTGCCAGCAGTGAAGCGCTTCTGGGCTATGGCTACACCTTC
few TRBJ2-3 TRBV6-5 NA CASSYNSGASRDTQYF TGTGCCAGCAGTTATAACTCGGGGGCCTCGCGGGATACGCAGTATTTT
NA TRBJ2-6 TRBV6-2/TRBV6-3 NA CASTLGPLGANVLTF TGTGCCAGCACCCTCGGTCCTCTGGGGGCCAACGTCCTGACTTTC
few TRBJ1-1 TRBV4-1 NA CASSQVSKGGRVGAFF TGCGCCAGCAGCCAAGTTTCTAAGGGTGGGAGGGTTGGTGCTTTCTTT
NA TRBJ2-1 TRBV11-2 TRBD1 CASSGPGTGINEQFF TGTGCCAGCAGCGGGCCCGGGACAGGGATAAATGAGCAGTTCTTC
NA TRBJ2-3 TRBV7-6 TRBD1 CASSWAPGQGTDSADMQYF TGTGCCAGCAGCTGGGCGCCGGGACAGGGGACAGATAGCGCAGATATGCAGTATTTT
many TRBJ2-5 TRBV12-3/TRBV12-4 TRBD2 CASSFGTSGGQETQYF TGTGCCAGCAGTTTCGGGACTAGCGGGGGCCAAGAGACCCAGTACTTC
few TRBJ2-5 TRBV7-6 TRBD2 CASSTGGLHQETQYF TGTGCCAGCAGCACGGGGGGGCTCCATCAAGAGACCCAGTACTTC
NA TRBJ2-1 TRBV18 NA CASSLRDPFNEQFF TGTGCCAGCTCACTCCGGGACCCTTTTAATGAGCAGTTCTTC
NA TRBJ2-1 TRBV5-1 NA CASSPRTDLSSYNEQFF TGCGCCAGTAGCCCGCGAACGGACCTCAGCTCCTACAATGAGCAGTTCTTC
NA TRBJ2-7 TRBV5-1 TRBD1 CASSDGTGQYEQYF TGCGCCAGCAGCGATGGGACAGGGCAGTACGAGCAGTACTTC
NA TRBJ1-1 TRBV12-5 TRBD1 CASGLDTTGMGTEAFF TGTGCTAGTGGTTTGGACACGACAGGGATGGGCACTGAAGCTTTCTTT
NA TRBJ2-7 TRBV19 NA CASSIGPPYEQYF TGTGCCAGTAGTATAGGACCGCCCTACGAGCAGTACTTC
NA TRBJ1-2 TRBV7-4 NA CASSTKVGKSYGYTF TGTGCCAGCAGCACCAAAGTGGGGAAGAGCTATGGCTACACCTTC
NA TRBJ2-1 TRBV29-1 NA CSVRGRLDNEQFF TGCAGCGTCAGAGGACGGCTAGACAATGAGCAGTTCTTC
NA TRBJ2-5 TRBV20-1 TRBD2 CSARAGGLAGEETQYF TGCAGTGCTAGAGCGGGGGGGTTAGCGGGGGAAGAGACCCAGTACTTC
many TRBJ1-2 TRBV12-3/TRBV12-4 NA CASSLNRLIYGYTF TGTGCCAGCAGTTTAAACCGACTTATATATGGCTACACCTTC
NA TRBJ2-7 TRBV7-2 NA CASNLGRTVYEQYF TGTGCCAGCAACTTAGGTCGGACAGTCTACGAGCAGTACTTC
few TRBJ2-4 TRBV24-1 NA CATSDSYSNGGPENIQYF TGTGCCACCAGTGATTCGTACAGTAATGGAGGACCGGAAAACATTCAGTACTTC